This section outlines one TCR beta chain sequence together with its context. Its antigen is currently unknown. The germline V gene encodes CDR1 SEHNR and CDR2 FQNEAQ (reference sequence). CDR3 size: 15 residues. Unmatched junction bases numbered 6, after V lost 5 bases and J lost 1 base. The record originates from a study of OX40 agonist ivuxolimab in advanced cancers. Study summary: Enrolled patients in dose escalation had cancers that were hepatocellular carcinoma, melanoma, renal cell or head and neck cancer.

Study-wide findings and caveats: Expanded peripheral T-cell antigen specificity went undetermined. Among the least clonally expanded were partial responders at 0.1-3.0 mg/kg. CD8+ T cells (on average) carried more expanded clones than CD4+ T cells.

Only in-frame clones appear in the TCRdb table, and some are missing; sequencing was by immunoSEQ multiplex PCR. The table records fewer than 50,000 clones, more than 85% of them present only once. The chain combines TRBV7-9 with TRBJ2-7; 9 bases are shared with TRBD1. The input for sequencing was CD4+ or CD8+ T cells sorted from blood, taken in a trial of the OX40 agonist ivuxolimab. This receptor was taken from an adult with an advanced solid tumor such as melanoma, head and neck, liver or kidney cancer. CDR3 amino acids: CASSRLQGASYEQYF. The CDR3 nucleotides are TGTGCCAGCAGCCGGTTACAGGGGGCGTCCTACGAGCAGTACTTC.